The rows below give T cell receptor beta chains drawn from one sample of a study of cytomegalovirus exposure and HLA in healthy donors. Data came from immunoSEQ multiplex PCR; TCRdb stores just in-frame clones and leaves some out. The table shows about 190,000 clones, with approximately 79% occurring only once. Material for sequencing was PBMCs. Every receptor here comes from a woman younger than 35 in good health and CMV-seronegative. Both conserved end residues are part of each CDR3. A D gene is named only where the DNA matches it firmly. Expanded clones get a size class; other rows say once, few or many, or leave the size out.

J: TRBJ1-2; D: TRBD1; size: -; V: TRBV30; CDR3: CAWSPRQGYGYTF; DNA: TGTGCCTGGAGTCCCCGACAGGGCTATGGCTACACCTTC
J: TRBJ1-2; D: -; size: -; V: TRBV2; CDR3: CASRTGTTNYGYTF; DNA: TGTGCCAGCAGGACCGGGACAACTAACTATGGCTACACCTTC
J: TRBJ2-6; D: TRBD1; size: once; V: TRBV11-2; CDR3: CASSLTGGISSGANVLTF; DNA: TGTGCCAGCAGCTTGACAGGGGGTATAAGCTCTGGGGCCAACGTCCTGACTTTC
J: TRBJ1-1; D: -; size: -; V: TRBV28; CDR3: CASSLPGWTEAFF; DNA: TGTGCCAGCAGTTTGCCAGGGTGGACTGAAGCTTTCTTT
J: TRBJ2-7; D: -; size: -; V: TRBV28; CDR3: CASSFKLGAALYEQYF; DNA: TGTGCCAGCAGTTTCAAATTGGGTGCAGCGCTCTACGAGCAGTACTTC
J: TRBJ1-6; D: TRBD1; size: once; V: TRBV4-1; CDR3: CASSQVWTGTYNSPLHF; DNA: TGCGCCAGCAGCCAAGTTTGGACAGGAACATATAATTCACCCCTCCACTTT
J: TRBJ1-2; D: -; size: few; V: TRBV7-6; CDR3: CASSLAPSGRGLWNGYTF; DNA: TGTGCCAGCAGCTTAGCGCCAAGCGGCAGGGGCCTATGGAATGGCTACACCTTC
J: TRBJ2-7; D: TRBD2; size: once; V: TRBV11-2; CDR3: CASSVLAGGTYEQYF; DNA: TGTGCCAGCAGCGTCCTCGCGGGAGGTACCTACGAGCAGTACTTC
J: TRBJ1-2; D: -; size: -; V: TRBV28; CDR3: CASSLPGGLYGYTF; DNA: TGTGCCAGCAGTCTGCCGGGAGGACTCTATGGCTACACCTTC
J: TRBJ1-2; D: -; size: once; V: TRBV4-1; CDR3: CASSPLELGASYGYTF; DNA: TGCGCCAGCAGCCCGTTAGAGTTGGGAGCGTCCTATGGCTACACCTTC
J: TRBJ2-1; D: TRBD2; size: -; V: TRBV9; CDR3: CASSAGLAVYNEQFF; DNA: TGTGCCAGCAGCGCGGGACTAGCGGTATACAATGAGCAGTTCTTC
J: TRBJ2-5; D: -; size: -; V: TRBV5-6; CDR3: CASSLKHGGMFWETQYF; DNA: TGTGCCAGCAGCTTGAAACACGGGGGTATGTTCTGGGAGACCCAGTACTTC
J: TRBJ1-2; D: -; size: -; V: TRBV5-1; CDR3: CASSLADSVYGYTF; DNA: TGCGCCAGCAGCTTGGCCGACAGTGTCTATGGCTACACCTTC
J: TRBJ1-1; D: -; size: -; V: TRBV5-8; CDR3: CASRFGTHNPNTEAFF; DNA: TGTGCCAGCAGGTTTGGGACTCACAACCCGAACACTGAAGCTTTCTTT
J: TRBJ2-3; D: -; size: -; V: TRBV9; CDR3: CASSSHQTSTDTQYF; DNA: TGTGCCAGCAGCTCCCACCAAACTAGCACAGATACGCAGTATTTT
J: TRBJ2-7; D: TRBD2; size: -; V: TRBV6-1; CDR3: CASTGLAGAVEQYF; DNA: TGTGCCAGCACGGGACTAGCGGGGGCCGTTGAGCAGTACTTC
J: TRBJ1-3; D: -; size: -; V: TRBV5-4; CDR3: CASSPNNLQQAASGNTIYF; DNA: TGTGCCAGCAGCCCAAATAATCTCCAACAGGCAGCCTCTGGAAACACCATATATTTT
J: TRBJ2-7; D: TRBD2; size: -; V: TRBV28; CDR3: CASSLAGAYEQYF; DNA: TGTGCCAGCAGTTTAGCGGGGGCCTACGAGCAGTACTTC
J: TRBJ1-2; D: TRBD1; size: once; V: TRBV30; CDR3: CASESGTEYGYTF; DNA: TGTGCCTCTGAATCCGGGACAGAGTATGGCTACACCTTC
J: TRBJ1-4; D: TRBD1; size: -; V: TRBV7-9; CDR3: CASSLAKRTGVDEKLFF; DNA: TGTGCCAGCAGCTTAGCGAAGCGGACAGGGGTTGATGAAAAACTGTTTTTT
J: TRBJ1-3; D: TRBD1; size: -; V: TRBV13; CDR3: CASSRTGGSGNTIYF; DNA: TGTGCCAGCAGCCGCACAGGGGGGTCGGGAAACACCATATATTTT
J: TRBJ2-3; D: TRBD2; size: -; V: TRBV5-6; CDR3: CASSSATSGALTDTQYF; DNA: TGTGCCAGCAGCTCGGCTACTAGCGGAGCTCTCACAGATACGCAGTATTTT
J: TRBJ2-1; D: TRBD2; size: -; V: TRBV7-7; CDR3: CASSLVLAGAGEQFF; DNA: TGTGCTAGCAGCTTAGTACTAGCGGGAGCGGGTGAGCAGTTCTTC
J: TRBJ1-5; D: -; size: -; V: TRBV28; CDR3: CASSPSGNQPQHF; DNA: TGTGCCAGCAGTCCGTCGGGCAATCAGCCCCAGCATTTT
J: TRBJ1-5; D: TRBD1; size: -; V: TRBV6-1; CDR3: CASSAGTGQDQPQHF; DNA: TGTGCCAGCAGTGCAGGGACAGGGCAGGATCAGCCCCAGCATTTT
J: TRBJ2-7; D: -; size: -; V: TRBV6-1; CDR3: CASSEEEYRRSYEQYF; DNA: TGTGCCAGCAGTGAAGAGGAATACAGGCGTTCCTACGAGCAGTACTTC
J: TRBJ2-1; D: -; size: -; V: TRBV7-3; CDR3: CASSFGRGERSYNEQFF; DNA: TGTGCCAGCAGCTTTGGCCGGGGTGAAAGGTCCTACAATGAGCAGTTCTTC
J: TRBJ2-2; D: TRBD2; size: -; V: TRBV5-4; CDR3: CASSFNPTSGSRELFF; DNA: TGTGCCAGCAGCTTTAATCCGACTAGCGGGAGCCGGGAGCTGTTTTTT
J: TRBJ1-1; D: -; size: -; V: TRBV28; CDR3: CAIKPGETEAFF; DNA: TGTGCCATCAAACCTGGAGAGACTGAAGCTTTCTTT
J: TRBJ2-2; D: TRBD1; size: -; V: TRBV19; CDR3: CASLGQGNTGELFF; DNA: TGTGCCAGTCTGGGACAGGGGAACACCGGGGAGCTGTTTTTT
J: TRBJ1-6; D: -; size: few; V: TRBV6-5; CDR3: CASSPGVNSPLHF; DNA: TGTGCATCTTCCCCAGGGGTCAATTCACCCCTCCACTTT
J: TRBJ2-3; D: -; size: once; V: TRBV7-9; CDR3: CASSLAAGSTDTQYF; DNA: TGTGCCAGCAGCTTAGCGGCGGGAAGCACAGATACGCAGTATTTT
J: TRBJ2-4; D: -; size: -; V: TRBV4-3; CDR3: CASSQASTEQENIQYF; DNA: TGCGCCAGCAGCCAAGCGTCAACGGAGCAAGAAAACATTCAGTACTTC
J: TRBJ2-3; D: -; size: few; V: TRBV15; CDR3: CATSRGPGNTDTQYF; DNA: TGTGCCACCAGCAGAGGTCCGGGGAACACAGATACGCAGTATTTT
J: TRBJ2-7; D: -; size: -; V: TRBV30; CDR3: CAWSVLGGEQYF; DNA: TGTGCCTGGAGTGTTCTCGGGGGCGAGCAGTACTTC
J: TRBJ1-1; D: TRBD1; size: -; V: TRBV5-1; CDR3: CASSLGQGGQPEAFF; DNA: TGCGCCAGCAGCTTGGGACAGGGTGGTCAGCCTGAAGCTTTCTTT
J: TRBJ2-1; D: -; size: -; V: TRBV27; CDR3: CASSSINEQFF; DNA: TGTGCCAGCAGTTCCATCAATGAGCAGTTCTTC
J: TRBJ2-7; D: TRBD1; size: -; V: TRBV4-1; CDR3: CASSLGTGWEQYF; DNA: TGCGCCAGCAGCCTTGGGACAGGGTGGGAGCAGTACTTC
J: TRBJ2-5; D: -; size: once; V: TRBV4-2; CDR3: CASSQVAEQETQYF; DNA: TGTGCCAGCAGCCAAGTAGCGGAGCAAGAGACCCAGTACTTC